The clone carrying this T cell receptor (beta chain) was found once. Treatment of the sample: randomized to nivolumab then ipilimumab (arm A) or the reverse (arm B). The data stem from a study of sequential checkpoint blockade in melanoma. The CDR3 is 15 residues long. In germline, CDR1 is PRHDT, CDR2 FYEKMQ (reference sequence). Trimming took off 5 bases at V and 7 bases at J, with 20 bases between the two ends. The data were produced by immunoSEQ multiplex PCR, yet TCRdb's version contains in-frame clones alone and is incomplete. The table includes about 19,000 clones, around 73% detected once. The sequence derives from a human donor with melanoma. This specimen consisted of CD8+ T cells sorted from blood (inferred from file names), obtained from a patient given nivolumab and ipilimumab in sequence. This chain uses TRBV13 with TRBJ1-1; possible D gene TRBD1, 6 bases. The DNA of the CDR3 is TGTGCCAGCAGCACACAGGGTGAAGTCAGGAATGAAGCTTTCTTT. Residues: CASSTQGEVRNEAFF.